This T cell receptor (beta chain) was identified during a study of shared clonotypes between healthy human individuals. The protocol was immunoSEQ multiplex PCR, while the TCRdb copy is restricted to in-frame clones and leaves out a portion. The sample yields 950,000 to 1,300,000 clones, 65% to 80% seen once. This CDR3 is 16 amino acids long. The junction had 12 bases not matched to a gene; V was cut back by 11 bases and J by 1 base. Germline loops: CDR1 ENHRY, CDR2 SYGVKD. This sequence was found in a man between 18 and 35 years old in good health. This chain joins TRBV10-3 and TRBJ1-5; TRBD1 aligns across 9 bases. Sequenced input: memory CD4+ T cells sorted from blood. Subset: CD45RA-negative fraction. CDR3 region: CAVSGTGMVSNQPQHF. The CDR3 coding sequence is TGTGCCGTGTCCGGGACAGGGATGGTGAGCAATCAGCCCCAGCATTTT.